The next 14 T cell receptor beta chains were all read from a single sample in a study of PD-1 blockade in classical Hodgkin lymphoma. Using immunoSEQ multiplex PCR, the repertoire was profiled, and TCRdb retains in-frame clones only, with some absent. The table shows about 46,000 clones, with roughly 80% occurring only once. The sample's time point: cycle 4 day 1 (C4D1), after 5 to 7 weeks of nivolumab. All patients experienced relapse after autologous stem cell transplantation, and brentuximab vedotin exposure was variable. Sequenced material: peripheral blood mononuclear cells (PBMCs), taken before the fourth cycle of nivolumab. Source of these receptors: a human donor with classical Hodgkin lymphoma.

This clone was observed a single time. This chain uses TRBV28 with TRBJ1-5; D gene ambiguous. V shed 4 bases and J shed 0 bases, with 13 bases lying between them. CDR3 length equals 16 residues. Per germline, CDR1 MDHEN and CDR2 SYDVKM. The CDR3 nucleotides are TGTGCCAGCAGTTCCGAAGGGAAGTATAGCAATCAGCCCCAGCATTTT. Its translation: CASSSEGKYSNQPQHF.

This chain uses TRBV15 with TRBJ1-1, with D uncertain. The CDR3 spans 14 residues. The germline CDR1 and CDR2 sequences are LNHNV and YYDKDF (reference sequence). V was pared by 0 bases and J by 5 bases, with 10 bases between. Here the CDR3 reads CATSRDRASTEAFF. CDR3 in DNA: TGTGCCACCAGCAGAGATCGGGCCAGTACTGAAGCTTTCTTT.

This rearrangement joins TRBV27 to TRBJ2-7; maybe TRBD1 (5 bases). The CDR3 runs to 12 residues. From germline, CDR1 is MNHEY and CDR2 SMNVEV (reference sequence). Trimming took 6 bases from V and 6 from J, leaving 12 bases between them. The CDR3 bases are TGTGCCAGCAGACAGGAATTAGGCGAGCAGTACTTC. It translates to CASRQELGEQYF.

In this sample, this clone turned up a few times. V and J are TRBV27 and TRBJ1-1; TRBD1 agrees at 12 bases. Unmatched junction bases numbered 3, after V lost 6 bases and J lost 4 bases. CDR3 length: 14 amino acids. In germline, CDR1 is MNHEY, CDR2 SMNVEV (reference sequence). CDR3 in amino acids: CASRGQGAFTEAFF. The CDR3 DNA sequence: TGTGCCAGCAGGGGACAGGGGGCATTCACTGAAGCTTTCTTT.

This clone appeared a few times. The chain recombines TRBV19 with TRBJ1-5; D gene uncertain. V lost 9 bases and J lost 0, with 9 bases in between. The CDR3 spans 13 residues. CDR1 LNHDA and CDR2 SQIVND come from the germline V gene (reference sequence). CDR3 bases: TGTGCCAGCTCCCCAGTTAGCAATCAGCCCCAGCATTTT. It specifies CASSPVSNQPQHF.

V gene TRBV6-1 combines with J gene TRBJ2-1; 7 bases map to TRBD1. The CDR3 covers 17 residues. CDR1 MNHNS and CDR2 SASEGT come from the germline V gene. Trimming removed 1 base from V and 2 bases from J; junction bases left unmatched: 8. The CDR3 region has the DNA TGTGCCAGCAGTGAAGAGAGGGGGCCAAAGCCCTACAATGAGCAGTTCTTC. This encodes CASSEERGPKPYNEQFF.

V usage is TRBV18 and J usage is TRBJ2-7, with 11 nucleotides matching TRBD1. Unmatched junction bases numbered 10, after V lost 4 bases and J lost 5 bases. The germline V gene has CDR1 KGHSH and CDR2 LQKENI. The CDR3 runs 16 residues. The CDR3 here is CASSRTGGAGGHEQYF. DNA for the CDR3: TGTGCCAGCTCACGGACAGGGGGCGCAGGAGGCCACGAGCAGTACTTC.

V usage is TRBV28 and J usage is TRBJ2-3, with 12 bases that match TRBD2. Trimming removed 2 bases from V and 0 bases from J; junction bases left unmatched: 6. The CDR3 is made up of 18 amino acids. In germline, CDR1 is MDHEN, CDR2 SYDVKM. CDR3 coding DNA: TGTGCCAGCAGTTTACCCGGACTAGCGGGGCCTAGCACAGATACGCAGTATTTT. It specifies CASSLPGLAGPSTDTQYF.

The chain recombines TRBV18 with TRBJ1-4, with D possibly being TRBD1 (5 bases). The ends were cut back, 2 bases at V and 8 bases at J, with 15 bases in the middle. The CDR3 is 15 residues long. Germline lookup yields CDR1 KGHSH and CDR2 LQKENI. CDR3: CASSPGSGTYEKLFF. In DNA, the CDR3 is TGTGCCAGCTCACCAGGGTCGGGGACGTACGAAAAACTGTTTTTT.

The chain employs TRBV6-5 and TRBJ1-1; D remains ambiguous. Per germline, CDR1 MNHEY and CDR2 SVGAGI. The CDR3 consists of 13 residues. V was clipped by 2 bases and J by 5 bases, with 9 bases between them. The CDR3 is CASSYAAGTEAFF. The CDR3 coding sequence is TGTGCCAGCAGTTACGCTGCGGGAACTGAAGCTTTCTTT.

Only a few counts were recorded for this clone. V gene TRBV29-1 combines with J gene TRBJ2-7; D unresolved. The ends were cut back, 4 bases at V and 2 bases at J, with 12 bases in the middle. This CDR3 contains 13 residues. CDR1 and CDR2 from the germline V gene are SQVTM and ANQGSEA. CDR3 amino acids: CSVGFSPAYEQYF. For the CDR3, the DNA is TGCAGCGTTGGTTTTAGCCCTGCCTACGAGCAGTACTTC.

This clone is a singleton in its sample. V and J are TRBV9 and TRBJ2-7; D might be TRBD1 (5 bases). The germline V gene encodes CDR1 SGDLS and CDR2 YYNGEE. This CDR3 has 14 residues. V lost 0 bases, J lost 6 bases, and 13 bases lay in between. The CDR3 DNA is TGTGCCAGCAGCGTAGGTTCAGGGAAGGGCGAGCAGTACTTC. Translation gives CASSVGSGKGEQYF.

The chain carries TRBV27 and TRBJ1-2; D is perhaps TRBD1 (5 bases). CDR1 MNHEY and CDR2 SMNVEV come from the germline V gene (reference sequence). Trimming took 5 bases from V and 7 from J, leaving 14 bases between them. CDR3 length: 13 residues. DNA for the CDR3: TGTGCCAGCAGTCTCTGGGCCGGGGCTGGCTACACCTTC. Its translation: CASSLWAGAGYTF.

This chain connects TRBV19 to TRBJ2-3, with 7 bases identical to TRBD2. This CDR3 spans 14 amino acids. Germline-derived CDR1 and CDR2 are LNHDA and SQIVND (reference sequence). The junction had 11 bases not matched to a gene; V was cut back by 9 bases and J by 5 bases. In nucleotides, the CDR3 is TGTGCCAGCCAGTACGGATGGGGGGGAGATACGCAGTATTTT. It specifies CASQYGWGGDTQYF.